The present T cell receptor beta chain was sequenced within a study of T cells in localized non-small cell lung cancer. Study-level findings and limits: Longer overall survival was linked to higher blood T cell density. Heterogeneity stays possible, as sequencing covered only one tumor region. Measurement of T cell clonality placed uninvolved adjacent lung highest, above the level in tumor. A median of approximately 50 of the top 100 tumor clones appeared in adjacent lung, which was paired and uninvolved.

Method: immunoSEQ multiplex PCR; TCRdb's copy keeps in-frame clones and lacks some. The repertoire includes approximately 35,000 clones, less than 95% of them detected once, and 12% sits in the top ten. Worth noting for this clone: No antigen is known for it.

The starting material was peripheral blood mononuclear cells, obtained before any cancer treatment. This sequence was found in a female donor older than 55 with stage II lung adenocarcinoma.

The CDR3 reads CARAVEGPRETQYF. The CDR3 DNA is TGTGCCAGGGCAGTCGAGGGTCCCAGAGAGACCCAGTACTTC. This sequence joins TRBV19 and TRBJ2-5; TRBD2 is a possible D gene (5 bases). The CDR3 totals 14 residues. Germline loops: CDR1 LNHDA, CDR2 SQIVND (reference sequence). V lost 9 bases, J lost 4 bases, and 18 bases lay in between. The complete variable domain, with remaining parts taken from reference TRBV19 and TRBJ2-5, reads DGGITQSPKYLFRKEGQNVTLSCEQNLNHDAMYWYRQDPGQGLRLIYYSQIVNDFQKGDIAEGYSVSREKKESFPLTVTSAQKNPTAFYLCARAVEGPRETQYFGPGTRLLVL.